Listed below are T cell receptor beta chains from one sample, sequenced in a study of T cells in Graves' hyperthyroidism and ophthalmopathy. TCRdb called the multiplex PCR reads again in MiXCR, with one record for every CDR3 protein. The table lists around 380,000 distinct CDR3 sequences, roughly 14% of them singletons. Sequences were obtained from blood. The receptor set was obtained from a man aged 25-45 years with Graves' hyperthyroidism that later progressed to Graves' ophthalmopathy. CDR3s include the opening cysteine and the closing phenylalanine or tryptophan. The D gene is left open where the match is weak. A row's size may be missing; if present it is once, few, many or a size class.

CDR3: CASRVSGVTTDTQYF; DNA: TGTGCCAGCAGAGTGAGCGGGGTTACCACAGATACGCAGTATTTT; J: TRBJ2-3; D: TRBD2; V: TRBV6-2/TRBV6-3; size: few
CDR3: CASSLSYSEGYTF; DNA: TGTGCCAGCAGCTTAAGCTATTCAGAAGGCTACACCTTC; J: TRBJ1-2; D: -; V: TRBV11-3; size: many
CDR3: CASSLTSDRAEYEQYF; DNA: TGTGCCAGCAGTTTAACCTCGGACAGGGCGGAATACGAGCAGTACTTC; J: TRBJ2-7; D: TRBD1; V: TRBV27; size: few
CDR3: CSALGLAGGDTQYF; DNA: TGCAGTGCCCTGGGACTAGCGGGGGGAGATACGCAGTATTTT; J: TRBJ2-3; D: TRBD2; V: TRBV20-1; size: many
CDR3: CASRSVGGTDTQYF; DNA: TGTGCCAGCAGATCAGTTGGGGGCACAGATACGCAGTATTTT; J: TRBJ2-3; D: -; V: TRBV2; size: many
CDR3: CASSSGLTGNTIYF; DNA: TGCGCCAGCAGCTCGGGACTAACTGGAAACACCATATATTTT; J: TRBJ1-3; D: -; V: TRBV5-1; size: many
CDR3: CSASPDRDTEAFF; DNA: TGCAGTGCTAGTCCCGACCGCGACACTGAAGCTTTCTTT; J: TRBJ1-1; D: -; V: TRBV20-1; size: many
CDR3: CASSQGADTQYF; DNA: TGTGCCAGCAGCCAGGGGGCAGATACGCAGTATTTT; J: TRBJ2-3; D: TRBD1; V: TRBV5-8; size: many
CDR3: CASSLDRRGGPFNEQFF; DNA: TGCGCCAGCAGCTTGGACAGGCGGGGGGGCCCTTTCAATGAGCAGTTCTTC; J: TRBJ2-1; D: TRBD2; V: TRBV5-1; size: -
CDR3: CASSFTGLDSNTGELFF; DNA: TGCGCCAGCAGCTTTACAGGTTTAGACTCGAACACCGGGGAGCTGTTTTTT; J: TRBJ2-2; D: -; V: TRBV5-1; size: few
CDR3: CASITYYRQEVNQPQHF; DNA: TGTGCCAGCATCACCTACTACCGACAGGAGGTCAATCAGCCCCAGCATTTT; J: TRBJ1-5; D: -; V: TRBV6-1; size: -
CDR3: CASDYSGTGGTEAFF; DNA: TGTGCCAGCGACTACTCCGGGACGGGGGGCACTGAAGCTTTCTTT; J: TRBJ1-1; D: -; V: TRBV5-6; size: -
CDR3: CASSLVGENSPLHF; DNA: TGTGCCAGCAGCTTAGTAGGGGAGAATTCACCCCTCCACTTT; J: TRBJ1-6; D: -; V: TRBV7-6; size: few
CDR3: CASSEIDTQYF; DNA: TGTGCCAGCAGTGAAATAGATACGCAGTATTTT; J: TRBJ2-3; D: -; V: TRBV6-1; size: few
CDR3: CASSLLSGGANYEQYF; DNA: TGTGCCAGCAGCTTACTCAGCGGGGGGGCCAATTACGAGCAGTACTTC; J: TRBJ2-7; D: TRBD2; V: TRBV11-2; size: many
CDR3: CASRARVGPFGNEQYF; DNA: TGTGCCAGTCGGGCCCGAGTTGGCCCCTTTGGCAACGAGCAGTACTTC; J: TRBJ2-7; D: -; V: TRBV19; size: -
CDR3: CASSFNSGSYEQYF; DNA: TGTGCCAGCAGCTTCAACAGTGGATCCTACGAGCAGTACTTC; J: TRBJ2-7; D: -; V: TRBV11-2; size: many
CDR3: CASNSGGPYEQYF; DNA: TGTGCCAGCAACTCGGGGGGGCCGTACGAGCAGTACTTC; J: TRBJ2-7; D: TRBD2; V: TRBV28; size: -
CDR3: CASSFIPGVYNEQFF; DNA: TGTGCCAGCAGTTTTATCCCAGGGGTCTACAATGAGCAGTTCTTC; J: TRBJ2-1; D: -; V: TRBV28; size: many
CDR3: CASSQDATNEELFF; DNA: TGCGCCAGCAGCCAAGATGCAACTAATGAAGAACTGTTTTTT; J: TRBJ1-4; D: -; V: TRBV5-1; size: few
CDR3: CASSLGVTVNTEAFF; DNA: TGTGCCAGCAGCCTGGGGGTTACGGTGAACACTGAAGCTTTCTTT; J: TRBJ1-1; D: -; V: TRBV5-8; size: -
CDR3: CASSSGTSGGANTQYF; DNA: TGTGCCAGCAGCTCCGGGACTAGCGGGGGGGCTAATACGCAGTATTTT; J: TRBJ2-3; D: TRBD2; V: TRBV7-7; size: -
CDR3: CASSEEGTHFYNEQFF; DNA: TGTGCCAGCAGTGAAGAGGGGACTCACTTCTACAATGAGCAGTTCTTC; J: TRBJ2-1; D: -; V: TRBV6-1; size: many
CDR3: CASSSDRPTNEKLFF; DNA: TGTGCCAGCAGCTCGGACAGGCCAACTAATGAAAAACTGTTTTTT; J: TRBJ1-4; D: TRBD1; V: TRBV11-2; size: few
CDR3: CASSPPTSGGTDTQYF; DNA: TGTGCCAGTAGTCCCCCCACTAGCGGGGGAACAGATACGCAGTATTTT; J: TRBJ2-3; D: TRBD2; V: TRBV19; size: -
CDR3: CAISESRTANTEAFF; DNA: TGTGCCATCAGTGAGTCCCGGACAGCGAACACTGAAGCTTTCTTT; J: TRBJ1-1; D: -; V: TRBV10-3; size: -
CDR3: CASSPTRRDPEAFF; DNA: TGTGCCAGCAGCCCCACGAGGAGGGACCCTGAAGCTTTCTTT; J: TRBJ1-1; D: -; V: TRBV12-3/TRBV12-4; size: many
CDR3: CASSPGQSTYEQYF; DNA: TGTGCCAGCTCGCCGGGACAGTCCACCTACGAGCAGTACTTC; J: TRBJ2-7; D: TRBD1; V: TRBV18; size: many
CDR3: CASSLRGGQQHYEQYF; DNA: TGTGCCAGCAGTTTACGTGGTGGGCAGCAACACTACGAGCAGTACTTC; J: TRBJ2-7; D: -; V: TRBV6-1; size: -
CDR3: CASSHWQGKPYEQYF; DNA: TGCGCCAGCAGCCATTGGCAGGGGAAGCCCTACGAGCAGTACTTC; J: TRBJ2-7; D: -; V: TRBV4-1; size: -
CDR3: CASSYRRGSSYEQYF; DNA: TGTGCCAGCAGTTATCGTCGGGGGAGCTCCTACGAGCAGTACTTC; J: TRBJ2-7; D: -; V: TRBV6-1; size: many
CDR3: CSASSAHTDTQYF; DNA: TGCAGTGCTAGTAGCGCTCACACAGATACGCAGTATTTT; J: TRBJ2-3; D: -; V: TRBV20-1; size: many
CDR3: CASSSPSGGTYEQYF; DNA: TGTGCCAGCAGTTCTCCTAGCGGGGGGACCTACGAGCAGTACTTC; J: TRBJ2-7; D: TRBD2; V: TRBV12-3/TRBV12-4; size: many
CDR3: CASSYDGPANTGELFF; DNA: TGTGCCAGCAGTTACGATGGGCCCGCGAACACCGGGGAGCTGTTTTTT; J: TRBJ2-2; D: -; V: TRBV6-5; size: many
CDR3: CASSTRGELFF; DNA: TGTGCCAGTAGTACGCGTGGGGAGCTGTTTTTT; J: TRBJ2-2; D: -; V: TRBV19; size: -
CDR3: CASSPGNMNTEAFF; DNA: TGTGCCAGCAGCCCAGGGAACATGAACACTGAAGCTTTCTTT; J: TRBJ1-1; D: -; V: TRBV7-9; size: many
CDR3: CASSLTPNNEQFF; DNA: TGCGCCAGCAGCTTGACCCCTAACAATGAGCAGTTCTTC; J: TRBJ2-1; D: -; V: TRBV5-1; size: -
CDR3: CASSYPAGRVYEQYF; DNA: TGTGCCAGCAGTTACCCCGCGGGCAGGGTGTACGAGCAGTACTTC; J: TRBJ2-7; D: -; V: TRBV6-5; size: many
CDR3: CASSVGMGYEQYF; DNA: TGTGCCAGTAGTGTGGGTATGGGGTACGAGCAGTACTTC; J: TRBJ2-7; D: -; V: TRBV19; size: -
CDR3: CASSSIAGAAYEQYF; DNA: TGTGCCAGCTCATCAATAGCGGGGGCGGCCTACGAGCAGTACTTC; J: TRBJ2-7; D: TRBD2; V: TRBV18; size: few
CDR3: CASSPGDYEQYF; DNA: TGTGCCAGCTCACCCGGGGACTACGAGCAGTACTTC; J: TRBJ2-7; D: -; V: TRBV18; size: many
CDR3: CAISESLIRRETQYF; DNA: TGTGCCATCAGTGAGTCGTTGATCAGACGAGAGACCCAGTACTTC; J: TRBJ2-5; D: -; V: TRBV10-3; size: few
CDR3: CASSEGGAGEKLFF; DNA: TGTGCCAGCAGTGAGGGTGGGGCAGGTGAAAAACTGTTTTTT; J: TRBJ1-4; D: -; V: TRBV2; size: many
CDR3: CASSRRDRVQPQHF; DNA: TGTGCCAGTAGTCGGAGGGACAGGGTTCAGCCCCAGCATTTT; J: TRBJ1-5; D: TRBD1; V: TRBV19; size: -
CDR3: CASSPIQGVDGYTF; DNA: TGTGCCAGCAGCCCAATACAGGGGGTTGATGGCTACACCTTC; J: TRBJ1-2; D: TRBD1; V: TRBV7-2; size: few
CDR3: CATQPLQGSTGAFF; DNA: TGTGCCACCCAACCCCTACAGGGGAGCACTGGAGCTTTCTTT; J: TRBJ1-1; D: TRBD1; V: TRBV12-3/TRBV12-4; size: -
CDR3: CASSPRDSYNEQFF; DNA: TGTGCCAGCAGTCCCAGGGACAGCTACAATGAGCAGTTCTTC; J: TRBJ2-1; D: TRBD1; V: TRBV12-3/TRBV12-4; size: many
CDR3: CASSVTLTHYEQYF; DNA: TGTGCCAGCAGTGTTACCCTAACCCACTACGAGCAGTACTTC; J: TRBJ2-7; D: -; V: TRBV12-3/TRBV12-4; size: -
CDR3: CASRGLAGASYEQYF; DNA: TGTGCCAGCAGGGGACTAGCGGGGGCCTCCTACGAGCAGTACTTC; J: TRBJ2-7; D: TRBD2; V: TRBV6-2/TRBV6-3; size: many
CDR3: CASSRLSREETQYF; DNA: TGTGCCAGCAGCCGGCTTAGTAGGGAAGAGACCCAGTACTTC; J: TRBJ2-5; D: -; V: TRBV6-1; size: many
CDR3: CASSPTAGGAVNEQFF; DNA: TGTGCCAGCAGCCCCACGGCAGGGGGGGCCGTCAATGAGCAGTTCTTC; J: TRBJ2-1; D: -; V: TRBV7-9; size: -
CDR3: CASSPLQGEGNEKLFF; DNA: TGCGCCAGCAGCCCTCTACAGGGGGAGGGTAATGAAAAACTGTTTTTT; J: TRBJ1-4; D: TRBD1; V: TRBV5-1; size: -
CDR3: CASRNQGAYGYTF; DNA: TGTGCCAGCAGGAATCAGGGGGCGTATGGCTACACCTTC; J: TRBJ1-2; D: TRBD1; V: TRBV13; size: few
CDR3: CASSVGENIQYF; DNA: TGTGCCAGCAGCGTGGGAGAAAACATTCAGTACTTC; J: TRBJ2-4; D: -; V: TRBV28; size: many
CDR3: CASSYSTPFSGDTQYF; DNA: TGTGCCAGCAGTTACTCGACCCCGTTTAGCGGGGATACGCAGTATTTT; J: TRBJ2-3; D: TRBD2; V: TRBV6-2/TRBV6-3; size: -
CDR3: CARDPGEYGYTF; DNA: TGTGCCAGGGACCCGGGAGAGTATGGCTACACCTTC; J: TRBJ1-2; D: -; V: TRBV2; size: many
CDR3: CSAIRDMNTEAFF; DNA: TGCAGTGCTATCAGGGATATGAACACTGAAGCTTTCTTT; J: TRBJ1-1; D: -; V: TRBV20-1; size: many
CDR3: CASSLQGDKGHEQYF; DNA: TGCGCCAGCAGCTTGCAGGGGGACAAAGGGCACGAGCAGTACTTC; J: TRBJ2-7; D: TRBD1; V: TRBV5-1; size: few
CDR3: CAWSPPGQGNTEAFF; DNA: TGTGCCTGGAGTCCGCCGGGACAGGGTAACACTGAAGCTTTCTTT; J: TRBJ1-1; D: TRBD1; V: TRBV30; size: once